This TCR beta chain was sequenced for a study of cytomegalovirus exposure and HLA in healthy donors. Study-wide background: Tens of millions of unique TCR sequences came from HLA-typed donors in an early release. Study outcomes and limitations: Clonal expansion was found to be greater in HLA-associated TCR beta chains than in equally common others in a later analysis. Productive status was seen about 87% or about 30% of the time for most TCR beta V segments in an earlier analysis. A later analysis found most CMV-associated TCR beta chains apparently HLA-restricted.

The PCR made use of 60 Vbeta and 13 Jbeta primers. The repertoire was sequenced with immunoSEQ multiplex PCR; TCRdb's copy has only in-frame clones and lacks some. This repertoire includes tens of thousands of clones. Concerning this clone: Its antigen is unidentified.

There are 15 residues in the CDR3. Germline CDR1 MNHEY, CDR2 SVGAGI. V lost 8 bases to trimming and J lost 5 bases, with 21 bases between them. The sequence came from a boy under 18 in good health and CMV-seronegative. The sequencing sample was made of PBMCs. The gene calls are TRBV6-5 and TRBJ2-5, with D possibly being TRBD1 (6 bases). Here the CDR3 DNA reads TGTGCCAGCCCACGGACAGACTCCTTACCGGAGACCCAGTACTTC. This codes for CASPRTDSLPETQYF.